This is a list of T cell receptor beta chains from one sample in a study of metastatic and nonmetastatic thyroid tumors. TCRdb reprocessed the PCR reads using MiXCR. The sample shows 35,000 to 50,000 clones, about 15% of them seen only once. Sequenced material: tumor tissue. The receptors stem from a female donor with papillary thyroid cancer or a benign thyroid nodule (not recorded which). Some clones in this sample may be carry-over from other donors' samples. The CDR3 runs from the conserved cysteine through the conserved F or W. Each record gives: V gene, clone size, D gene, J gene, CDR3 DNA, CDR3 protein. D genes are given only for firm matches. Expanded clones get a size class; other rows say once, few or many, or leave the size out.

>TRBV7-2|once|-|TRBJ1-1
TGTGCCAGCAGCTTAGCCGTCCAGAGGGGGAACACTGAAGCTTTCTTT
CASSLAVQRGNTEAFF
>TRBV3-1|-|-|TRBJ1-1
TGTGCCAGCAGCGATACCGGGAGGGTTTTCTTT
CASSDTGRVFF
>TRBV6-1|many|-|TRBJ1-2
TGTGCCAGCAGTGAAGGTGTTGCAGGCTATGGCTACACCTTC
CASSEGVAGYGYTF
>TRBV20-1|many|TRBD1|TRBJ1-1
TGCAGTGCTAGAGACGGAAAAAGGGGGCCGGAAACTGAAGCTTTCTTT
CSARDGKRGPETEAFF
>TRBV6-1|many|-|TRBJ1-5
TGTGCCAGCAGTGAGGACGTCTGGGGTAGCAATCAGCCCCAGCATTTT
CASSEDVWGSNQPQHF
>TRBV7-8|many|-|TRBJ1-1
TGTGCCAGCAGCCCTGGGACGAACACTGAAGCTTTCTTT
CASSPGTNTEAFF
>TRBV9|-|TRBD2|TRBJ2-3
TGTGTCAGCAGCGCGGTACTAGCGGGACTCACAGATACGCAGTATTTT
CVSSAVLAGLTDTQYF
>TRBV5-1|many|-|TRBJ2-1
TGCGCCAGCAGCTTGGCCGGTGCGGTTGAGCAGTTCTTC
CASSLAGAVEQFF
>TRBV28|-|TRBD1|TRBJ1-6
TGTGCCAGCAGTCAATGGACCGGGACAGGGGGGTTTTCACCCCTCCACTTT
CASSQWTGTGGFSPLHF
>TRBV2|few|-|TRBJ2-1
TGTGCCAGCAGTGGACGGGTACAGAGCTCCTACAATGAGCAGTTCTTC
CASSGRVQSSYNEQFF
>TRBV20-1|many|TRBD1|TRBJ2-7
TGCAGTGCTACTGACAGGGGGCTTGCCTACGAGCAGTACTTC
CSATDRGLAYEQYF
>TRBV7-2|many|-|TRBJ2-5
TGTGCCAGCAGCTTGCACGCGGGAAGAACAGAGACCCAGTACTTC
CASSLHAGRTETQYF
>TRBV28|-|TRBD1|TRBJ1-4
TGTGCCAGCAGTTTGGTACAGGGGGCTAATGAAAAACTGTTTTTT
CASSLVQGANEKLFF
>TRBV24-1|many|-|TRBJ2-3
TGTGCCACCAGTGCGACAACAGATACGCAGTATTTT
CATSATTDTQYF
>TRBV20-1|medium-sized|-|TRBJ1-2
TGCAGTGCTAGGAATGTGGGGCGTGGGGCCTTACGTGGCTACACCTTC
CSARNVGRGALRGYTF
>TRBV11-3|few|-|TRBJ2-2
TGTGCCAGCAGCTTAGACGGTAACAATCCCGCCGGGGAGCTGTTTTTT
CASSLDGNNPAGELFF
>TRBV12-3/TRBV12-4|many|TRBD1|TRBJ1-1
TGTGCCAGCAGTCCCAACCGGGACAGGTGGGTGAACACTGAAGCTTTCTTT
CASSPNRDRWVNTEAFF
>TRBV15|once|-|TRBJ1-2
TGTGCCACCAGCAGAGAAGTTGGTGTGGGGGGCGCCCCCGATGGCTACACCTTC
CATSREVGVGGAPDGYTF
>TRBV9|medium-sized|TRBD1|TRBJ1-4
TGTGCCAGCAGCGTAGGGGACAGACCTTTTAATGAAAAACTGTTTTTT
CASSVGDRPFNEKLFF
>TRBV20-1|-|TRBD2|TRBJ2-1
TGCAGTGCTAGATATGAAACTAGCGTGAGCTCCTACAATGAGCAGTTCTTC
CSARYETSVSSYNEQFF
>TRBV10-3|-|TRBD2|TRBJ2-1
TGTGCCATCAGTGAGGGACTAGCGGGCGATGAGCAGTTCTTC
CAISEGLAGDEQFF
>TRBV13|once|-|TRBJ1-3
TGTGCCAGCAGCTTAGAGGGCCAGTCAAATGTTGTTTTT
CASSLEGQSNVVF
>TRBV20-1|-|-|TRBJ1-1
TGCAGTGCTAGAGATGGGAGACACGTGAACACTGAAGCTTTCTTT
CSARDGRHVNTEAFF
>TRBV20-1|many|TRBD2|TRBJ2-5
TGCAGTGCTAGAGGGACTAGCGGGAGGGTATTCCGGGAGACCCAGTACTTC
CSARGTSGRVFRETQYF
>TRBV6-1|-|TRBD1|TRBJ2-4
TGTGCCAGCACAAAGGACAGGGGCCAAAACGTTCAGTACTTC
CASTKDRGQNVQYF
>TRBV10-3|many|TRBD1|TRBJ1-3
TGTGCCATCAGTGATATGGGGACAGGGGCTGGAAACACCATATATTTT
CAISDMGTGAGNTIYF
>TRBV6-2/TRBV6-3|few|-|TRBJ1-2
TGTGCCAGCAGTTACTCGTGTTCTCTCGTGGACTATGGCTACACCTTC
CASSYSCSLVDYGYTF
>TRBV20-1|many|TRBD1|TRBJ1-1
TGCAGTGCTAGTTCAGGGGGAAACACTGAAGCTTTCTTT
CSASSGGNTEAFF
>TRBV5-1|medium-sized|-|TRBJ2-7
TGCGCCATCGGTATTGGGGGATCCTACGAGCAGTACTTC
CAIGIGGSYEQYF
>TRBV5-1|few|-|TRBJ1-1
TGCGCCAGCAGCTTGGCCGGGGGTGGGACTGAAGCTTTCTTT
CASSLAGGGTEAFF
>TRBV5-5|many|-|TRBJ1-1
TGTGCCAGCAGCTTTGAAACCCGGGACACCCCCACTGAAGCTTTCTTT
CASSFETRDTPTEAFF
>TRBV11-3|once|-|TRBJ1-4
TGTGCCAGCAGCTCAGGGGATAGAACTGAAAAACTGTTTTTT
CASSSGDRTEKLFF
>TRBV2|many|-|TRBJ2-7
TGTGCCAGCAGTTCGGGTACCTACGAGCAGTACTTC
CASSSGTYEQYF
>TRBV6-2/TRBV6-3|-|TRBD2|TRBJ2-1
TGTGCCAGCAGTTACTCGATGTCGGGACTAGCGGCCAGCTCCTACAATGAGCAGTTCTTC
CASSYSMSGLAASSYNEQFF
>TRBV2|many|TRBD2|TRBJ2-6
TGTGCCAGCAGAGCTAGCGGGAGTCCCGCCAACGTCCTGACTTTC
CASRASGSPANVLTF
>TRBV2|many|TRBD1|TRBJ2-5
TGTGCCAGCAGTGAAGACAGGGGCACCCAAGAGACCCAGTACTTC
CASSEDRGTQETQYF
>TRBV18|many|TRBD1|TRBJ2-1
TGTGCCAGCTCACCACCGCAGGGGGCCTACAATGAGCAGTTCTTC
CASSPPQGAYNEQFF
>TRBV12-3/TRBV12-4|many|-|TRBJ1-1
TGTGCCAGCAGTCCAGGCGAGGGCCGATACACTGAAGCTTTCTTT
CASSPGEGRYTEAFF
>TRBV29-1|many|TRBD2|TRBJ2-7
TGCAGCGTTGAAGCCGCGGGAGCCGAGCAGTACTTC
CSVEAAGAEQYF
>TRBV20-1|many|-|TRBJ2-2
TGCAGTGCTAGTGACCCTTTAGGGACCGGGGAGCTGTTTTTT
CSASDPLGTGELFF
>TRBV19|many|TRBD1|TRBJ2-7
TGTGCCAGTAGTGTATCAGGACAGGGTTTGTACGAGCAGTACTTC
CASSVSGQGLYEQYF
>TRBV19|many|-|TRBJ2-7
TGTGCCAGTAGGACACAGCGGGACATAGCCTACGAGCAGTACTTC
CASRTQRDIAYEQYF
>TRBV4-2|many|-|TRBJ1-2
TGTGCCAGCAGCCAAGGGAGGGGTCCTAACTATGGCTACACCTTC
CASSQGRGPNYGYTF
>TRBV4-2|many|-|TRBJ2-1
TGTGCCAGCAGCCAAGATCTAGGAGGAGCTAACAATGAGCAGTTCTTC
CASSQDLGGANNEQFF
>TRBV6-2/TRBV6-3|-|TRBD2|TRBJ2-1
TGTGCCAGCCGAACTAGCGGGAGACAAGAGCAGTTCTTC
CASRTSGRQEQFF